These 27 T cell receptor beta chains share one sample of origin, sequenced in a study of T cell responses to AZD1222 COVID-19 vaccine. TCRdb's table, derived via immunoSEQ multiplex PCR, lists solely in-frame clones and lacks some. This sample carries about 220,000 clones, about 93% of them seen once, and the ten largest clones take 0.95% to 1.1%. Sequencing was performed on peripheral blood, taken on day 0 of MenACWY control vaccination. These TCRs come from an adult in good health.

The chain recombines TRBV19 with TRBJ1-6; maybe TRBD1 (6 bases). Looked up from germline, CDR1 is LNHDA and CDR2 is SQIVND (reference sequence). The CDR3 runs 13 residues. The DNA for the CDR3 is TGTGCTACAGGGAGCTCCTATAATTCACCCCTCCACTTT. Amino acids: CATGSSYNSPLHF.

V usage is TRBV2 and J usage is TRBJ2-5; D unresolved. Germline CDR1 reads SNHLY; CDR2 reads FYNNEI. This CDR3 spans 12 amino acids. V lost 4 bases, J lost 3 bases, and 6 bases lay in between. The chain's CDR3 is CASSGYEETQYF. The CDR3 DNA reads TGTGCCAGCAGTGGTTATGAAGAGACCCAGTACTTC. The entire variable domain, with the rest obtained from reference TRBV2 and TRBJ2-5, is as follows: EPEVTQTPSHQVTQMGQEVILRCVPISNHLYFYWYRQILGQKVEFLVSFYNNEISEKSEIFDDQFSVERPDGSNFTLKIRSTKLEDSAMYFCASSGYEETQYFGPGTRLLVL.

Written as DNA, the CDR3 is TGTGCCAGTAGTATAGGGCTGCTGATAACGGATGAAAAACTGTTTTTT. Protein product: CASSIGLLITDEKLFF. This chain joins TRBV19 and TRBJ1-4, with D hard to call. Germline values: CDR1 LNHDA, CDR2 SQIVND (reference sequence). V lost 1 base to trimming and J lost 6 bases, with 15 bases between them. This CDR3 has 16 residues. The full variable domain, in which reference TRBV19 and TRBJ1-4 provide the parts outside the CDR3, is DGGITQSPKYLFRKEGQNVTLSCEQNLNHDAMYWYRQDPGQGLRLIYYSQIVNDFQKGDIAEGYSVSREKKESFPLTVTSAQKNPTAFYLCASSIGLLITDEKLFFGSGTQLSVL.

The V call is TRBV27, the J call TRBJ2-1; 8 nucleotides align to TRBD2. J lost 4 bases, V lost 8 bases, and 13 bases had no gene match. Germline CDR1 reads MNHEY; CDR2 reads SMNVEV (reference sequence). The CDR3 is made up of 16 amino acids. The CDR3 here is CASSPAAGAIYNEQFF. In nucleotides, the CDR3 is TGTGCCAGCTCTCCGGCAGCGGGGGCCATATACAATGAGCAGTTCTTC.

V usage is TRBV2 and J usage is TRBJ1-4; a weak D match, TRBD1 (5 bases). This CDR3 region has 17 residues. V was cut by 2 bases and J by 1 base, with 14 bases left in between. Germline V lookup: CDR1 SNHLY, CDR2 FYNNEI. The CDR3 coding sequence is TGTGCCAGCAGTGAAACCGGGACCCCCCGAACTAATGAAAAACTGTTTTTT. Protein product: CASSETGTPRTNEKLFF.

The chain joins TRBV4-1 to TRBJ2-1; 8 bases match TRBD2. CDR1 is MGHRA and CDR2 is YSYEKL in the germline V gene. The V and J ends lost 0 bases and 8 bases, in that order; junction bases with no gene match: 15. This CDR3 contains 18 residues. CDR3 loop: CASSQDRGLALAGDEQFF. DNA for the CDR3: TGCGCCAGCAGCCAAGATCGAGGACTAGCACTCGCGGGGGATGAGCAGTTCTTC.

J is TRBJ1-6 and V is TRBV19; D gene ambiguous. This CDR3 region has 16 residues. V dropped 8 bases and J dropped 0 bases, with 14 bases sitting between them. In germline, CDR1 is LNHDA, CDR2 SQIVND (reference sequence). CDR3 nucleotide sequence: TGTGCCAGTGGTCCTAAAGGGCGCTCCTATAATTCACCCCTCCACTTT. Protein product: CASGPKGRSYNSPLHF.

This sequence joins TRBV4-2 and TRBJ1-5; 10 positions match TRBD1. Germline values: CDR1 LGHNA, CDR2 YNFKEQ. CDR3 length equals 18 residues. The ends lost 0 bases at V and 0 bases at J; junction bases unmatched: 5. The CDR3 DNA sequence: TGTGCCAGCAGCCAAGATTGGCGGGACAGGGGTAGCAATCAGCCCCAGCATTTT. Protein product: CASSQDWRDRGSNQPQHF.

The chain joins TRBV27 to TRBJ2-2; possibly TRBD2 for D (5 bases). V was pared by 6 bases and J by 1 base, with 9 bases between. CDR3 length: 14 residues. Germline-derived CDR1 and CDR2 are MNHEY and SMNVEV (reference sequence). CDR3 DNA: TGTGCCAGCAGGGAGGTCTGGAACACCGGGGAGCTGTTTTTT. It specifies CASREVWNTGELFF.

This clone was observed once. The gene calls are TRBV24-1 and TRBJ1-2; 9 bases line up with TRBD1. From germline, CDR1 is KGHDR and CDR2 SFDVKD. Trimming took 2 bases from V and 8 from J; bases not matched to a gene: 5. This CDR3 contains 14 residues. The CDR3 DNA is TGTGCCACCAGTGATTCCCGGACAGGGGTCGGCTACACCTTC. This sequence encodes CATSDSRTGVGYTF.

This sequence joins TRBV6-1 and TRBJ2-3; 8 nucleotides align to TRBD2. The germline V gene has CDR1 MNHNS and CDR2 SASEGT. The CDR3 has 17 amino acids. With V trimmed by 0 bases and J by 2 bases, 7 bases remained unmatched. The CDR3 loop is CASSEAVRGAYTDTQYF. CDR3 DNA: TGTGCCAGCAGTGAAGCTGTGCGGGGGGCATACACAGATACGCAGTATTTT.

The genes are TRBV11-2 and TRBJ1-1; TRBD1 is a possible D gene (5 bases). The CDR3 has 17 residues. The V and J ends lost 5 bases and 0 bases respectively, with 19 bases between them. CDR1 and CDR2 from the germline V gene are SGHAT and FQNNGV. The CDR3 DNA reads TGTGCCAGCAGCCCGAGATGGGGGTCTTCCCTGAACACTGAAGCTTTCTTT. Translation: CASSPRWGSSLNTEAFF.

This clone was found once. The chain recombines TRBV7-9 with TRBJ2-5; D is perhaps TRBD2 (7 bases). The CDR3 has 15 amino acids. Germline lookup yields CDR1 SEHNR and CDR2 FQNEAQ (reference sequence). With 5 bases removed from V and 3 bases from J, the gap between germline ends came to 16 bases. The CDR3 coding sequence is TGTGCCAGCAGCCCGATCGGGGGGCCTAAAGAGACCCAGTACTTC. It encodes CASSPIGGPKETQYF.

This chain connects TRBV4-1 to TRBJ1-3; D is possibly TRBD1 (5 bases). The germline CDR1 and CDR2 sequences are MGHRA and YSYEKL. The CDR3 extends over 16 amino acids. V dropped 4 bases and J dropped 5 bases, with 18 bases sitting between them. In DNA form, the CDR3 reads TGCGCCAGCAGCCCATCCAGGACATATGATAGAAACACCATATATTTT. Amino acid sequence: CASSPSRTYDRNTIYF.

The rearrangement uses TRBV7-9 and TRBJ1-6, with D possibly matching TRBD1 (5 bases). Germline CDR1 is SEHNR and CDR2 is FQNEAQ (reference sequence). The CDR3 extends over 14 amino acids. V was trimmed by 1 base and J by 6 bases, leaving 7 bases between them. The CDR3 nucleotides read TGTGCCAGCAGCTTAGGACAGCGTAATTCACCCCTCCACTTT. Translated: CASSLGQRNSPLHF.

The rearrangement joins TRBV7-9 to TRBJ2-3, with 8 bases lining up with TRBD2. The CDR3 has 14 amino acids. Germline trimming cut 1 base from V and 8 bases from J; bases unmatched to any gene: 5. Germline loops: CDR1 SEHNR, CDR2 FQNEAQ (reference sequence). For the CDR3, the DNA is TGTGCCAGCAGCTTAGACGTTGCGGGGGGTACGCAGTATTTT. It yields the protein CASSLDVAGGTQYF.

J is TRBJ2-1 and V is TRBV7-2; TRBD1 aligns across 8 bases. The CDR3 is 15 residues long. V trimming: 5 bases; J trimming: 1 base; junction bases outside the gene matches: 4. The germline CDR1 and CDR2 sequences are SGHTA and FQGNSA. Written as DNA, the CDR3 is TGTGCCAGCAGCGTGACAGGGGTGTCCTACAATGAGCAGTTCTTC. This translates into CASSVTGVSYNEQFF.

J is TRBJ2-1 and V is TRBV7-9; 7 bases fit TRBD2. With V trimmed by 1 base and J by 2 bases, 2 bases remained unmatched. This CDR3 region has 15 residues. The germline V gene encodes CDR1 SEHNR and CDR2 FQNEAQ (reference sequence). Here the CDR3 reads CASSLDSGAYNEQFF. In DNA, the CDR3 is TGTGCCAGCAGCTTAGACAGCGGGGCCTACAATGAGCAGTTCTTC.

J is TRBJ1-4 and V is TRBV7-8, with D uncertain. There are 15 residues in the CDR3. The V gene lost 6 bases and the J gene lost 0 bases, with 11 bases spanning the gap. CDR1 and CDR2 (germline): SGHVS, FQNEAQ. The CDR3 DNA reads as TGTGCCAGCAGGCGTACGGGAGCAACTAATGAAAAACTGTTTTTT. Protein: CASRRTGATNEKLFF.

The genes are TRBV5-1 and TRBJ2-2; 8 bases fit TRBD1. The V segment lost 2 bases and the J segment 5 bases; nucleotides outside the gene matches: 5. There are 15 residues in the CDR3. CDR1 SGHRS and CDR2 YFSETQ come from the germline V gene. CDR3 in DNA: TGCGCCAGCAGCTTTGGACAGGGCGGGACCGGGGAGCTGTTTTTT. Translation gives CASSFGQGGTGELFF.

Regarding this clone: Additional DNA sequences in this sample encode the identical CDR3. The rearrangement joins TRBV5-1 to TRBJ1-1; TRBD1 is a possible D gene (6 bases). Germline lookup yields CDR1 SGHRS and CDR2 YFSETQ. The CDR3 totals 12 residues. V lost 1 base and J 5 bases, leaving 6 bases between the germline ends. Written as DNA, the CDR3 is TGCGCCAGCAGCTTGCAGGGGACTGAAGCTTTCTTT. Residues: CASSLQGTEAFF.

The CDR3 coding sequence is TGTGCCAGCAGCTCTACCCAGGGGGCCACTGAAGCTTTCTTT. This encodes CASSSTQGATEAFF. The J gene is TRBJ1-1, the V gene TRBV7-6; 8 bases are a match to TRBD1. There are 14 residues in the CDR3. V lost 4 bases to trimming and J lost 4 bases; unmatched junction nucleotides: 5. Germline V gene lookup returns CDR1 SGHVS and CDR2 FNYEAQ.

The rearrangement joins TRBV12-3 or TRBV12-4 to TRBJ1-1; D is unresolved. Trimming removed 7 bases at V and 5 bases at J, with 8 bases between. CDR3 size: 11 residues. CDR3 in amino acids: CASILLTEAFF. The CDR3, as DNA: TGTGCCAGCATCCTGCTAACTGAAGCTTTCTTT.

The chain has TRBV6-5 and TRBJ1-5; TRBD1 is a possible D gene (5 bases). The V end was cut by 6 bases, the J end by 1 base, with 13 bases between. The CDR3 runs to 15 residues. CDR1 is MNHEY, CDR2 SVGAGI, per germline. The CDR3 nucleotides read TGTGCCAGCAGCCGTTCGAAGGGGAGCAATCAGCCCCAGCATTTT. Amino acids: CASSRSKGSNQPQHF.

This clone was recorded once. The V call is TRBV7-2, the J call TRBJ1-2; D is ambiguous. Germline V gene sequence: CDR1 SGHTA, CDR2 FQGNSA. The V end was cut by 0 bases, the J end by 2 bases, with 13 bases between. CDR3 size: 16 residues. The CDR3 coding sequence is TGTGCCAGCAGCTTAGCGGGCTCCCCCTTCAACTATGGCTACACCTTC. The encoded protein is CASSLAGSPFNYGYTF.

The chain couples TRBV2 to TRBJ1-1; the D gene is possibly TRBD1 (5 bases). The V gene's germline CDR1 is SNHLY and CDR2 FYNNEI. This CDR3 contains 14 residues. V shed 7 bases and J shed 10 bases, with 22 bases lying between them. CDR3 sequence reads: CASIQTGTTVVAFF. Here the CDR3 DNA reads TGTGCCAGCATCCAAACCGGGACGACCGTTGTAGCTTTCTTT.

The gene calls are TRBV6-5 and TRBJ2-7; possibly TRBD1 for D (6 bases). This CDR3 spans 15 amino acids. V lost 9 bases, J lost 5 bases, and 23 bases lay in between. Per the germline V gene, CDR1 is MNHEY and CDR2 is SVGAGI. This chain's CDR3 is CARICYRVLSDEQYF. The CDR3, as DNA: TGTGCCAGGATCTGTTACAGGGTGCTCAGCGACGAGCAGTACTTC.